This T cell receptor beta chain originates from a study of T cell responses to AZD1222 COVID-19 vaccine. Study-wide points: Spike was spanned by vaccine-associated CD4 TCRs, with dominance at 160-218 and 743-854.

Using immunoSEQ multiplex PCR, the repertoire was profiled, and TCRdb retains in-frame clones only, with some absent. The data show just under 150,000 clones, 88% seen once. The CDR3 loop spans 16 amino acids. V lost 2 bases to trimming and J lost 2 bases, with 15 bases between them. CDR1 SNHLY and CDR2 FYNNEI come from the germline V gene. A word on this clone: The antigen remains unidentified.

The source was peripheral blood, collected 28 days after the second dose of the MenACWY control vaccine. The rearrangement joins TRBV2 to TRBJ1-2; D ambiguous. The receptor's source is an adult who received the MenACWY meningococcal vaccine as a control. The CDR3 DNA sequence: TGTGCCAGCAGTGAACGAGGCTTTGTTACAAACTATGGCTACACCTTC. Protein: CASSERGFVTNYGYTF. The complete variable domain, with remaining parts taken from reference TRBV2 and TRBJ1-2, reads EPEVTQTPSHQVTQMGQEVILRCVPISNHLYFYWYRQILGQKVEFLVSFYNNEISEKSEIFDDQFSVERPDGSNFTLKIRSTKLEDSAMYFCASSERGFVTNYGYTFGSGTRLTVV.